Following are 8 T cell receptor beta chains from one sample sequenced in a study of shared clonotypes between healthy human individuals (dated by TCRdb to between 2020 and 2021). Library preparation used the immunoSEQ multiplex PCR assay. The table comes from immuneACCESS by way of TCRdb, which keeps in-frame sequences with V and J called. Part of the clones is missing from these tables; in studies checked, under half for an unresolved V gene and the rest for unknown reasons. Recorded for this sample are about 2.4 million clones; more than 85% of them occurred a single time. Together, the top ten hold about 0.38% of the sample. The sequencing sample was made of naive CD4+ T cells from PBMCs. What this sample's cell subset or site label stands for: CD45RA+ positively selected. These receptor sequences come from a man younger than 35 in good health. Some clones in this sample may be carry-over from other donors' samples.

The chain carries TRBV9 and TRBJ2-3; D uncertain. The germline CDR1 and CDR2 sequences are SGDLS and YYNGEE. The CDR3 spans 15 residues. V was shortened by 2 bases and J by 0 bases, with 10 bases between the two germline ends. CDR3 protein: CASSVDGTSTDTQYF. The CDR3 DNA is TGTGCCAGCAGCGTGGACGGAACTAGCACAGATACGCAGTATTTT.

V gene TRBV6-1 combines with J gene TRBJ1-4; no firm D call. The germline gives CDR1 MNHNS, CDR2 SASEGT. The V end lost 2 bases, the J end lost 7 bases, and 11 bases lay between the germline ends. The length of the CDR3 is 14 residues. CDR3 nucleotides: TGTGCCAGCAGTGAACAATCGGGTATTGAAAAACTGTTTTTT. This gives the protein CASSEQSGIEKLFF.

V is TRBV5-6 and J is TRBJ2-3; the D gene could be TRBD1 or TRBD2 (5 bases each). With 0 bases removed from V and 8 bases from J, the gap between germline ends came to 19 bases. CDR1 and CDR2 from the germline V gene are SGHDT and YYEEEE. This CDR3 has 16 amino acids. CDR3 sequence (DNA): TGTGCCAGCAGCTTGGCCCCGAACAAGGCTGGGACTACGCAGTATTTT. Translated: CASSLAPNKAGTTQYF.

The rearrangement uses TRBV5-4 and TRBJ2-7; 9 bases line up with TRBD2. This CDR3 has 18 residues. J gave up 4 bases and V 0 bases, and 14 bases lay outside the gene matches. Germline values: CDR1 SGHNT, CDR2 YYREEE (reference sequence). CDR3 in amino acids: CASSLGVLAGAGAYEQYF. For the CDR3, the DNA is TGTGCCAGCAGCTTGGGGGTGTTAGCGGGAGCAGGAGCGTACGAGCAGTACTTC.

This chain connects TRBV5-1 to TRBJ2-5; D is undetermined. CDR3 size: 14 residues. Per germline, CDR1 SGHRS and CDR2 YFSETQ. Trimming pared 0 bases from V and 1 base from J, leaving 7 bases between. The chain's CDR3 is CASSLVVAQETQYF. Here the CDR3 DNA reads TGCGCCAGCAGCTTGGTGGTTGCCCAAGAGACCCAGTACTTC. Full variable domain (rest looked up from reference TRBV5-1 and TRBJ2-5): KAGVTQTPRYLIKTRGQQVTLSCSPISGHRSVSWYQQTPGQGLQFLFEYFSETQRNKGNFPGRFSGRQFSNSRSEMNVSTLELGDSALYLCASSLVVAQETQYFGPGTRLLVL.

V and J are TRBV5-1 and TRBJ2-5; possible D gene TRBD1, 5 bases. Trimming took off 0 bases at V and 5 bases at J, with 14 bases between the two ends. The CDR3 runs to 15 residues. CDR1 is SGHRS, CDR2 YFSETQ, per germline. For the CDR3, the DNA is TGCGCCAGCAGCTTGGGGGTAGGGGAAGCGGAGACCCAGTACTTC. It is translated as CASSLGVGEAETQYF.

This chain joins TRBV2 and TRBJ1-5, with D tentatively TRBD1 (5 bases). Looked up from germline, CDR1 is SNHLY and CDR2 is FYNNEI. This CDR3 has 15 amino acids. The V end lost 6 bases, the J end lost 9 bases, and 21 bases lay between the germline ends. The CDR3 sequence is CASRPGPLPSGPQHF. CDR3 in DNA: TGTGCCAGCAGACCGGGACCTCTACCTTCGGGGCCCCAGCATTTT.

This clone has a handful of counts. Other DNA variants within this sample encode the same CDR3. This chain uses TRBV5-1 with TRBJ2-5, with D uncertain. Per germline, CDR1 SGHRS and CDR2 YFSETQ. V was shortened by 0 bases and J by 5 bases, with 5 bases between the two germline ends. The length of the CDR3 is 12 residues. CDR3 region: CASSLDRETQYF. CDR3 sequence (DNA): TGCGCCAGCAGCTTGGACCGGGAGACCCAGTACTTC.